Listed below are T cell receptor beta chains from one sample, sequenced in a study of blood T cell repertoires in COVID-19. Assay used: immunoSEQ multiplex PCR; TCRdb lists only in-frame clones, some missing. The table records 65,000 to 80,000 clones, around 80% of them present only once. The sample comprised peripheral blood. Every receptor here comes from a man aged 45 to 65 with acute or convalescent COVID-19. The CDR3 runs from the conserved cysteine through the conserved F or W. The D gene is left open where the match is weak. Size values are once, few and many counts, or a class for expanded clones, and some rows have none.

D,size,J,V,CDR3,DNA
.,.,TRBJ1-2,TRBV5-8,CASSLTARVDYGYTF,TGTGCCAGCAGCCTGACAGCCCGAGTGGACTATGGCTACACCTTC
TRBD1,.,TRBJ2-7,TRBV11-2,CASSPSGQGTYEQYF,TGTGCCAGCAGCCCCTCAGGACAGGGCACCTACGAGCAGTACTTC
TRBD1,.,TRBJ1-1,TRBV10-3,CAISRTGDTEAFF,TGTGCCATCAGTCGGACAGGGGATACTGAAGCTTTCTTT
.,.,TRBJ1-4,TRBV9,CASSIGLNEKLFF,TGTGCCAGCAGCATTGGCCTTAATGAAAAACTGTTTTTT
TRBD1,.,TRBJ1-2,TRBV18,CASSPNTGQGDGYTF,TGTGCCAGCTCCCCAAATACAGGACAGGGAGATGGCTACACCTTC
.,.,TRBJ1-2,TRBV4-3,CASSQEANPYGYTF,TGCGCCAGCAGCCAAGAAGCCAACCCCTATGGCTACACCTTC
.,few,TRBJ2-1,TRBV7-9,CASSFLRLEDNEQFF,TGTGCCAGCAGCTTTTTACGCCTCGAGGATAATGAGCAGTTCTTC
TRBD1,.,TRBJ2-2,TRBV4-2,CASSQQGDTGELFF,TGTGCCAGCAGCCAACAGGGGGACACCGGGGAGCTGTTTTTT
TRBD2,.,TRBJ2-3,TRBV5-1,CASSGTSGGTDTQYF,TGCGCCAGCAGCGGAACTAGCGGGGGCACAGATACGCAGTATTTT
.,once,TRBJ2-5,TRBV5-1,CASSLSVGASETQYF,TGCGCCAGCAGCTTGTCGGTGGGGGCCTCAGAGACCCAGTACTTC
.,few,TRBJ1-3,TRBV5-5,CASSGDRSLSGNTIYF,TGTGCCAGCAGCGGAGACAGGTCCCTCTCTGGAAACACCATATATTTT
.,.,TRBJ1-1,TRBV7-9,CASSSPPRYTEAFF,TGTGCCAGCAGCTCACCACCCAGATACACTGAAGCTTTCTTT
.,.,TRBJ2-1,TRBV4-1,CASSQDLVTDAEQFF,TGCGCCAGCAGCCAAGATCTGGTAACAGACGCTGAGCAGTTCTTC
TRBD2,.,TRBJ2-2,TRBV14,CASSPGGLAGATGELFF,TGTGCCAGCAGCCCGGGGGGGCTAGCGGGTGCCACCGGGGAGCTGTTTTTT
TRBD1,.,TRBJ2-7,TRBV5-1,CASSHGGTGDTHEQYF,TGCGCCAGCAGCCACGGAGGGACAGGGGATACCCACGAGCAGTACTTC
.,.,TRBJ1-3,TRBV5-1,CASSPDGTSRSSGNTIYF,TGCGCCAGCAGCCCCGATGGGACTTCCCGAAGCTCTGGAAACACCATATATTTT
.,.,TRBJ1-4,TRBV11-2,CASSLGGRLNEKLFF,TGTGCCAGCAGCTTAGGGGGCCGGCTTAATGAAAAACTGTTTTTT
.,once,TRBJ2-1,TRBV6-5,CASSSNGEYNEQFF,TGTGCCAGCAGCTCTAACGGGGAGTACAATGAGCAGTTCTTC
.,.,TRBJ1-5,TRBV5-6,CASSEGHSRPQHF,TGTGCCAGCAGCGAAGGACATTCTCGGCCCCAGCATTTT
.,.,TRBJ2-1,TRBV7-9,CASSLVPREGHEQFF,TGTGCCAGCAGCTTAGTCCCGCGCGAGGGTCATGAGCAGTTCTTC
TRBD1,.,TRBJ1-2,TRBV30,CAWGRDYSGTGNRNGYTF,TGTGCCTGGGGGAGGGATTACTCCGGGACAGGGAATCGGAATGGCTACACCTTC
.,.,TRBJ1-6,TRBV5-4,CASTTDRGGSSYNSPLHF,TGTGCCAGCACCACAGATCGCGGAGGAAGCTCCTATAATTCACCCCTCCACTTT
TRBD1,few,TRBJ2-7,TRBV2,CASSETGGRPYEQYF,TGTGCCAGCAGTGAAACAGGGGGTCGCCCCTACGAGCAGTACTTC
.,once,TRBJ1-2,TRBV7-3,CASSLTGEGSHNYGYTF,TGTGCCAGCAGCTTAACGGGGGAGGGTTCGCATAACTATGGCTACACCTTC
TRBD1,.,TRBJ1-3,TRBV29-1,CSASTGAGNTIYF,TGCAGCGCCTCTACAGGGGCGGGAAACACCATATATTTT
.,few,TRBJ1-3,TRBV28,CASSFTGTGNTIYF,TGTGCCAGCAGTTTCACAGGGACTGGAAACACCATATATTTT
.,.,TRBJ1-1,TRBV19,CASSSLKGGNTEAFF,TGTGCCAGTAGTAGCCTCAAAGGGGGGAACACTGAAGCTTTCTTT
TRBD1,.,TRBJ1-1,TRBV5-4,CASSSVTGGNTEAFF,TGTGCCAGCAGCTCCGTGACAGGGGGCAACACTGAAGCTTTCTTT
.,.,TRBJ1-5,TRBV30,CAWSGGSAQPQHF,TGTGCCTGGAGTGGCGGGTCCGCTCAGCCCCAGCATTTT
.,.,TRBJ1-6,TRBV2,CASSADSNSPLHF,TGTGCCAGCAGCGCTGACAGCAATTCACCCCTCCACTTT
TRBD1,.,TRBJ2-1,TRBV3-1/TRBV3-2,CASSPINRGTLGEQFF,TGTGCCAGCAGTCCAATCAACAGGGGAACACTGGGGGAGCAGTTCTTC
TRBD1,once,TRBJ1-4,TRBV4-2,CASSPPRDRGPTNEKLFF,TGTGCCAGCAGCCCTCCCCGGGACAGGGGACCAACTAATGAAAAACTGTTTTTT
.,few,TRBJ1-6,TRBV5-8,CASSSRARSPLHF,TGTGCCAGCAGCTCCAGGGCGAGGTCACCCCTCCACTTT
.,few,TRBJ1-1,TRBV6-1,CASSESIGTVNTEAFF,TGTGCCAGCAGTGAATCGATTGGGACTGTGAACACTGAAGCTTTCTTT
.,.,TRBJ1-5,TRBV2,CASSDPPGNQPQHF,TGTGCCAGCAGTGATCCCCCTGGCAATCAGCCCCAGCATTTT
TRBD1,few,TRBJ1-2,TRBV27,CASSLMAGGAGYTF,TGTGCCAGCAGTTTGATGGCAGGGGGCGCGGGCTACACCTTC
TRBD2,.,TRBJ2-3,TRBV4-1,CASRERGPTDTQYF,TGCGCCAGCAGGGAGCGGGGCCCCACAGATACGCAGTATTTT
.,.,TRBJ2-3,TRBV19,CASSGRGARGDTQYF,TGTGCCAGTAGTGGACGGGGGGCGCGTGGAGATACGCAGTATTTT
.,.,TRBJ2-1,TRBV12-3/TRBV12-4,CASSFGVNNEQFF,TGTGCCAGCAGTTTCGGGGTTAACAATGAGCAGTTCTTC
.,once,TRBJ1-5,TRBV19,CASSIGRLTMGNQPQHF,TGTGCCAGTAGTATTGGTCGACTGACCATGGGCAATCAGCCCCAGCATTTT
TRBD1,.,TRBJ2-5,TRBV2,CASSRTGRQETQYF,TGTGCCAGCAGTAGGACAGGGAGGCAGGAGACCCAGTACTTC
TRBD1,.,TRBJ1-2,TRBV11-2,CASSPRTGYGYTF,TGTGCCAGCAGCCCCCGGACAGGCTATGGCTACACCTTC
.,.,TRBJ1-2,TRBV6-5,CASRKAGGYGYTF,TGTGCCAGCAGAAAAGCGGGGGGCTATGGCTACACCTTC
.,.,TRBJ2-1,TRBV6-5,CASSSFRETYNEQFF,TGTGCCAGCAGTTCCTTCCGGGAAACCTACAATGAGCAGTTCTTC
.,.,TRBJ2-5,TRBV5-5,CASSLEASSETQYF,TGTGCCAGCAGCTTGGAGGCTAGTTCAGAGACCCAGTACTTC
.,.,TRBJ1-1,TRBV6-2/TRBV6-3,CASSIRAGGEAFF,TGTGCCAGCAGTATCCGCGCGGGGGGCGAAGCTTTCTTT
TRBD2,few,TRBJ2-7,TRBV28,CASSPPLWGRADYEQYF,TGTGCCAGCAGTCCCCCCCTTTGGGGGAGGGCGGACTACGAGCAGTACTTC
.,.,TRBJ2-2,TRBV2,CASSDSLAGELFF,TGTGCCAGCAGTGATAGTCTAGCCGGGGAGCTGTTTTTT